What follows describes a single TCR beta chain. The method was immunoSEQ multiplex PCR; TCRdb's version includes in-frame clones alone and lacks a portion of them. The repertoire holds tens of thousands of clones, 85% to 90% seen once, with approximately 1.5% in the top ten. This record belongs to a study of T cells after somatic rescue of genetic block. The CDR3 has 14 residues. Trimming took off 6 bases at V and 4 bases at J, with 14 bases between the two ends. In germline, CDR1 is MNHNY, CDR2 SVGAGI (reference sequence). Sequencing was performed on peripheral blood mononuclear cells (PBMCs). This sequence joins TRBV6-6 and TRBJ2-3, with TRBD2 as a possible D gene (5 bases). This TCR derives from a woman aged 18-29 years. The CDR3 nucleotides read TGTGCCAGCAGCCTTGGCGGAGGCCCAGATACGCAGTATTTT. It translates to CASSLGGGPDTQYF.